This entry lists 22 T cell receptor beta chains sequenced from one sample in a study of somatic mutations in cytotoxic T cells in rheumatoid arthritis. Libraries were prepared by immunoSEQ multiplex PCR; TCRdb keeps only in-frame clonotypes and omits some of them. The table lists tens of thousands of clones, approximately 84% of them singletons, with about 3.4% in the top ten. The specimen was CD8+ T cells sorted from blood. The receptors were sampled from a man aged 40-55 years in good health.

The genes are TRBV11-2 and TRBJ2-7; the D gene is possibly TRBD1 (5 bases). Per the germline V gene, CDR1 is SGHAT and CDR2 is FQNNGV. Between the trimmed V and J ends, which lost 1 base and 2 bases, there was a span of 9 bases. This CDR3 contains 14 residues. The CDR3 DNA reads as TGTGCCAGCAGCTTAGGCGTAGGGGCCTACGAGCAGTACTTC. The encoded protein is CASSLGVGAYEQYF.

CDR3 protein: CASRVGQGFTGELFF. As DNA, the CDR3 is TGTGCCAGCAGGGTAGGACAGGGCTTCACCGGGGAGCTGTTTTTT. V and J are TRBV6-5 and TRBJ2-2, with 8 bases lining up with TRBD1. Per the germline V gene, CDR1 is MNHEY and CDR2 is SVGAGI. CDR3 length: 15 residues. V lost 6 bases to trimming and J lost 4 bases; unmatched junction nucleotides: 7.

This chain links TRBV7-9 with TRBJ1-1; D is ambiguous. The CDR3 contains 12 residues. Germline CDR1 and CDR2: SEHNR and FQNEAQ (reference sequence). Trimming left V 0 bases short and J 5 bases short, with 4 bases between. Written as DNA, the CDR3 is TGTGCCAGCAGCTTAGCGGTGACTGAAGCTTTCTTT. Protein: CASSLAVTEAFF.

This sequence joins TRBV28 and TRBJ2-1; TRBD2 matches 8 bases. Germline lookup yields CDR1 MDHEN and CDR2 SYDVKM. The CDR3 has 14 amino acids. Trimming cost V 7 bases and J 9 bases; bases outside gene matches: 11. In nucleotides, the CDR3 is TGTGCCAGCACCACGGGAGGGCCGTGGGGTGAGCAGTTCTTC. It codes for CASTTGGPWGEQFF.

The genes are TRBV7-9 and TRBJ1-3; 7 nucleotides agree with TRBD1. The CDR3 spans 16 residues. Germline CDR1 and CDR2: SEHNR and FQNEAQ (reference sequence). V shed 4 bases, J shed 0 bases, and the junction held 6 bases outside the gene matches. CDR3: CASSSGQALSGNTIYF. The CDR3 DNA sequence: TGTGCCAGCAGCTCCGGACAGGCCCTCTCTGGAAACACCATATATTTT.

This clone is a singleton in its sample. The rearrangement uses TRBV27 and TRBJ2-7; D may match TRBD1 or TRBD2 (5 bases each). Germline V CDR1 and CDR2: MNHEY, SMNVEV (reference sequence). This CDR3 is built from 16 residues. The V end lost 2 bases, the J end lost 3 bases, and 17 bases lay between the germline ends. CDR3 residues: CASSLSWGSGNYEQYF. In DNA form, the CDR3 reads TGTGCCAGCAGTTTAAGTTGGGGGTCGGGCAACTACGAGCAGTACTTC.

This rearrangement joins TRBV29-1 to TRBJ2-3; no reliable D call. Germline V lookup: CDR1 SQVTM, CDR2 ANQGSEA. Trimming pared 7 bases from V and 1 base from J, leaving 9 bases between. The CDR3 extends over 12 amino acids. CDR3 region: CSEIEGTDTQYF. For the CDR3, the DNA is TGCAGCGAAATCGAGGGCACAGATACGCAGTATTTT.

This chain joins TRBV19 and TRBJ2-1, with unresolved D. V lost 10 bases and J lost 10, with 17 bases in between. The CDR3 spans 12 residues. Germline values: CDR1 LNHDA, CDR2 SQIVND (reference sequence). The CDR3 bases are TGTGCCACCGCCCGGACCGTTCTCGAGCAGTTCTTC. It specifies CATARTVLEQFF.

V gene TRBV7-9 combines with J gene TRBJ2-1, with 10 positions matching TRBD2. Germline values: CDR1 SEHNR, CDR2 FQNEAQ (reference sequence). The CDR3 is 16 residues long. Trimming at V came to 5 bases and at J to 7 bases, leaving 11 bases not matched to a gene. CDR3 sequence: CASSTESGRVKNEQFF. The DNA for the CDR3 is TGTGCCAGCAGCACCGAGAGCGGGAGGGTAAAAAATGAGCAGTTCTTC.

The chain recombines TRBV10-3 with TRBJ2-2; 14 bases align to TRBD2. With V trimmed by 3 bases and J by 7 bases, 7 bases remained unmatched. In germline, CDR1 is ENHRY, CDR2 SYGVKD. This CDR3 contains 17 residues. The CDR3 sequence: CAISDLGLAGAGGELFF. DNA for the CDR3: TGTGCCATCAGTGACCTGGGACTAGCGGGAGCGGGCGGGGAGCTGTTTTTT.

The rearrangement joins TRBV9 to TRBJ2-3; D tentatively reads TRBD1 or TRBD2 (5 bases each). V lost 4 bases and J lost 0, with 12 bases in between. This CDR3 contains 15 residues. Germline CDR1 SGDLS, CDR2 YYNGEE. The CDR3 nucleotides are TGTGCCAGCAGCCCCGGGACGGCTAGCACAGATACGCAGTATTTT. It translates to CASSPGTASTDTQYF.

The chain links TRBV29-1 to TRBJ2-7, with a tentative D call TRBD2 (5 bases). The CDR3 loop spans 13 amino acids. V lost 3 bases and J lost 3, with 12 bases in between. The germline V gene encodes CDR1 SQVTM and CDR2 ANQGSEA. The CDR3 DNA is TGCAGCGTTGATCTTCCCGGGAACTACGAGCAGTACTTC. It is translated as CSVDLPGNYEQYF.

The rearrangement uses TRBV27 and TRBJ2-1; no clear D gene. The CDR3 is made up of 13 amino acids. The V gene lost 2 bases and the J gene lost 4 bases, with 6 bases spanning the gap. The germline CDR1 and CDR2 sequences are MNHEY and SMNVEV (reference sequence). CDR3 sequence (DNA): TGTGCCAGCAGTTTAAGGGAATACAATGAGCAGTTCTTC. As protein: CASSLREYNEQFF.

The rearrangement links TRBV6-5 to TRBJ2-1; no clear D gene. With 10 bases removed from V and 5 bases from J, the gap between germline ends came to 18 bases. The CDR3 extends over 14 amino acids. From germline, CDR1 is MNHEY and CDR2 SVGAGI. For the CDR3, the DNA is TGTGCCACCACCCCCTCCGGGTACAACAATGAGCAGTTCTTC. Its translation: CATTPSGYNNEQFF.

The genes are TRBV7-2 and TRBJ2-3; D unclear. CDR1 and CDR2 (germline): SGHTA, FQGNSA. V was shortened by 4 bases and J by 5 bases, with 13 bases between the two germline ends. This CDR3 has 14 residues. CDR3 sequence: CASSSLFGRDTQYF. CDR3 coding DNA: TGTGCCAGCAGCTCCCTCTTCGGCAGAGATACGCAGTATTTT.

J is TRBJ1-1 and V is TRBV7-8; 7 positions match TRBD1. The CDR3 runs 15 residues. Trimming cost V 5 bases and J 3 bases; bases outside gene matches: 9. Germline V gives CDR1 SGHVS, CDR2 FQNEAQ. CDR3 residues: CASSPPGQLYTEAFF. The CDR3 region has the DNA TGTGCCAGCAGCCCACCGGGACAGCTTTACACTGAAGCTTTCTTT.

This clone was detected a few times. The V and J genes are TRBV4-1 and TRBJ2-7; D gene ambiguous. Germline loops: CDR1 MGHRA, CDR2 YSYEKL. The CDR3 consists of 15 residues. V lost 0 bases and J 1 base, leaving 10 bases between the germline ends. In DNA, the CDR3 is TGCGCCAGCAGCCAAGATAAGACGGAATCCTACGAGCAGTACTTC. This codes for CASSQDKTESYEQYF.

The chain has TRBV5-6 and TRBJ1-1; D uncertain. Germline V gene lookup returns CDR1 SGHDT and CDR2 YYEEEE. Trimming took off 6 bases at V and 1 base at J, with 7 bases between the two ends. The CDR3 extends over 12 amino acids. The CDR3 sequence: CASNRRNTEAFF. The CDR3 DNA follows: TGTGCCAGCAACCGGAGGAACACTGAAGCTTTCTTT.

This chain joins TRBV29-1 and TRBJ2-2; D gene uncertain. Trimming shortened V by 2 bases and J by 5 bases, and 18 bases separated the two germline ends. The CDR3 runs 16 residues. CDR1 and CDR2 (germline): SQVTM, ANQGSEA. Here the CDR3 DNA reads TGCAGCGTTGAATTGGTCAAGCGATCCGGGACCGGGGAGCTGTTTTTT. Protein: CSVELVKRSGTGELFF.

The V and J genes are TRBV5-6 and TRBJ1-1; D unresolved. The germline V gene has CDR1 SGHDT and CDR2 YYEEEE. The CDR3 is 12 amino acids. The ends were cut back, 4 bases at V and 8 bases at J, with 12 bases in the middle. CDR3 bases: TGTGCCAGCAGCCTAGGTCGTTTCGAAGCTTTCTTT. It specifies CASSLGRFEAFF.

V and J are TRBV10-1 and TRBJ2-3; D is undetermined. Germline lookup yields CDR1 WNHNN and CDR2 SYGVQD (reference sequence). The CDR3 runs to 13 residues. V lost 2 bases to trimming and J lost 2 bases, with 5 bases between them. CDR3 protein: CASSETTTDTQYF. The CDR3 nucleotides read TGCGCCAGCAGTGAGACAACCACAGATACGCAGTATTTT.

The chain carries TRBV9 and TRBJ2-7; D call uncertain. V was clipped by 4 bases and J by 4 bases, with 15 bases between them. Per germline, CDR1 SGDLS and CDR2 YYNGEE. The CDR3 is made up of 14 amino acids. CDR3 DNA sequence: TGTGCCAGCAGCCTAAGAGGCGGCCCATACGAGCAGTACTTC. It encodes CASSLRGGPYEQYF. The entire variable domain, with the rest obtained from reference TRBV9 and TRBJ2-7, is as follows: DSGVTQTPKHLITATGQRVTLRCSPRSGDLSVYWYQQSLDQGLQFLIQYYNGEERAKGNILERFSAQQFPDLHSELNLSSLELGDSALYFCASSLRGGPYEQYFGPGTRLTVT.